The next 15 T cell receptor beta chains were all read from a single sample in a study of shared clonotypes between healthy human individuals. Sequenced by immunoSEQ multiplex PCR; TCRdb stores in-frame clones only, minus some. The profile covers about half a million clones, with 70% to 80% appearing a single time and more than 10% taken by the ten largest. Sample: PBMCs. The receptors were sampled from a woman between 35 and 50 years old in good health. Some clones in this sample may be carry-over from other donors' samples.

For this clone: Other DNA sequences of this sample code for an identical CDR3. The chain links TRBV29-1 to TRBJ2-1, with D hard to call. The CDR3 totals 11 residues. The ends were cut back, 4 bases at V and 2 bases at J, with 3 bases in the middle. Germline V gives CDR1 SQVTM, CDR2 ANQGSEA. CDR3 DNA sequence: TGCAGCGTTGGGGCCTACAATGAGCAGTTCTTC. Protein product: CSVGAYNEQFF.

In DNA, the CDR3 is TGTGCCAGCAGTTACTCCCGCGGGAATGACGAGCAGTACTTC. Amino acids: CASSYSRGNDEQYF. The chain recombines TRBV6-5 with TRBJ2-7, with D possibly TRBD2 on 6 matching bases. Per germline, CDR1 MNHEY and CDR2 SVGAGI. The germline V and J ends were trimmed by 0 bases and 5 bases, with 11 bases remaining between them. CDR3 length: 14 residues.

This clone was counted a single time. This chain uses TRBV2 with TRBJ2-3; perhaps TRBD2 as D (5 bases). Per germline, CDR1 SNHLY and CDR2 FYNNEI. The CDR3 has 13 amino acids. The V gene lost 4 bases and the J gene lost 11 bases, with 16 bases spanning the gap. This chain's CDR3 is CASSVQGAELQYF. The CDR3 bases are TGTGCCAGCAGTGTTCAAGGAGCGGAACTGCAGTATTTT.

The chain carries TRBV7-9 and TRBJ2-6; D is perhaps TRBD1 (5 bases). The CDR3 runs to 17 residues. The germline gives CDR1 SEHNR, CDR2 FQNEAQ (reference sequence). V lost 5 bases, J lost 1 base, and 15 bases lay in between. This chain's CDR3 is CASSPGFRYSGANVLTF. The CDR3 DNA follows: TGTGCCAGCAGCCCAGGGTTCAGGTATTCTGGGGCCAACGTCCTGACTTTC.

The chain is built from TRBV4-3 and TRBJ1-1; perhaps TRBD1 as D (6 bases). The CDR3 consists of 15 residues. Germline V gene sequence: CDR1 LGHNA, CDR2 YSLEER. Trimming cost V 0 bases and J 1 base, with 9 bases left between them. CDR3 sequence: CASSQDDRTNTEAFF. In nucleotides, the CDR3 is TGCGCCAGCAGCCAAGATGACAGGACGAACACTGAAGCTTTCTTT.

This chain links TRBV7-8 with TRBJ2-7; 7 bases match TRBD2. Germline assignment: CDR1 SGHVS and CDR2 FQNEAQ. The ends lost 2 bases at V and 3 bases at J; junction bases unmatched: 4. The CDR3 runs 14 residues. CDR3 in DNA: TGTGCCAGCAGCTTAACCGGGGGGTACTACGAGCAGTACTTC. It specifies CASSLTGGYYEQYF.

The chain couples TRBV9 to TRBJ2-6; 7 bases agree with TRBD2. CDR1 is SGDLS, CDR2 YYNGEE, per germline. The CDR3 length is 15 residues. J lost 0 bases, V lost 7 bases, and 4 bases had no gene match. The CDR3 nucleotides read TGTGCCAGCGACCGCGGGAGCTCTGGGGCCAACGTCCTGACTTTC. Amino acids: CASDRGSSGANVLTF.

On this clone itself: Other nucleotide sequences in the sample specify the same CDR3. This chain links TRBV5-6 with TRBJ1-2; D possibly corresponds to TRBD1 (5 bases). There are 12 residues in the CDR3. With 3 bases removed from V and 11 bases from J, the gap between germline ends came to 14 bases. Germline CDR1 and CDR2: SGHDT and YYEEEE. The CDR3 DNA sequence: TGTGCCAGCAGCTCCTTAACAGGAGGATACACCTTC. As protein: CASSSLTGGYTF.

The chain has TRBV28 and TRBJ1-5; D remains ambiguous. Germline V gene lookup returns CDR1 MDHEN and CDR2 SYDVKM. Trimming left V 2 bases short and J 7 bases short, with 12 bases between. CDR3 size: 14 residues. The CDR3 DNA reads as TGTGCCAGCAGTTTAACGGGGATGCGGCAGCCCCAGCATTTT. Translated, it gives CASSLTGMRQPQHF.

The CDR3 coding sequence is TGCGCCAGCAGCCTTAACAGGGGCGCCGGGGAGCTGTTTTTT. It is translated as CASSLNRGAGELFF. The chain is built from TRBV4-1 and TRBJ2-2, with 7 bases fitting TRBD1. V lost 4 bases to trimming and J lost 6 bases; unmatched junction nucleotides: 5. The CDR3 has 14 residues. CDR1 and CDR2 (germline): MGHRA, YSYEKL.

V is TRBV4-1 and J is TRBJ2-1; 14 nucleotides align to TRBD2. The CDR3 spans 16 residues. Looked up from germline, CDR1 is MGHRA and CDR2 is YSYEKL. The J segment lost 6 bases and the V segment lost 2 bases, leaving 3 bases of the junction unmatched. CDR3 protein: CASSQPTSGRGNEQFF. CDR3 bases: TGCGCCAGCAGCCAACCGACTAGCGGGAGGGGCAATGAGCAGTTCTTC.

In this sample, this clone turned up many times. V and J are TRBV18 and TRBJ2-3; TRBD2 matches 7 bases. Germline V gene sequence: CDR1 KGHSH, CDR2 LQKENI. J gave up 4 bases and V 3 bases, and 10 bases lay outside the gene matches. This CDR3 is 16 amino acids long. In DNA, the CDR3 is TGTGCCAGCTCACCCCAAGGACTAGTTTTCCCAGATACGCAGTATTTT. Encoded protein: CASSPQGLVFPDTQYF.

This chain joins TRBV2 and TRBJ2-5; 7 bases are shared with TRBD2. The V gene end was trimmed by 10 bases and the J gene end by 5 bases; junction bases not matched to a gene: 7. In germline, CDR1 is SNHLY, CDR2 FYNNEI. The length of the CDR3 is 12 residues. The CDR3 here is CATGRARETQYF. For the CDR3, the DNA is TGTGCCACGGGGAGGGCACGGGAGACCCAGTACTTC.

The chain links TRBV10-3 to TRBJ2-5; 9 bases are shared with TRBD2. Germline CDR1 reads ENHRY; CDR2 reads SYGVKD. The CDR3 totals 14 residues. V gave up 2 bases and J gave up 5 bases; unmatched junction bases: 3. The CDR3 sequence is CAISEGREGETQYF. The CDR3 nucleotides read TGTGCCATCAGTGAGGGGCGGGAGGGGGAGACCCAGTACTTC.

The CDR3 DNA is TGTGCCAGCTCACCAGACCTCGACAGGGCTGGAAACACCATATATTTT. Residues: CASSPDLDRAGNTIYF. The chain has TRBV18 and TRBJ1-3; 7 bases are a match to TRBD1. Germline V gene sequence: CDR1 KGHSH, CDR2 LQKENI. V was pared by 2 bases and J by 2 bases, with 6 bases of the junction left unmatched. CDR3 length equals 16 residues.